The clone carrying this TCR beta chain appeared many times. What it binds is unknown. Germline V gene data show CDR1 as MNHEY and CDR2 as SMNVEV (reference sequence). Trimming left V 4 bases short and J 6 bases short, with 7 bases between. This CDR3 contains 12 residues. What was amplified from RNA transcripts were TCR beta CDR3 regions. The TCR CDR3 first-round RT-PCR relied on the HTBI primer set. TCRdb independently ran MiXCR on the multiplex PCR reads; one entry per CDR3 protein. Of about 350,000 distinct CDR3 sequences listed, approximately 15% are singletons. The record originates from a study of T cells in Graves' hyperthyroidism and ophthalmopathy. Whole-study context: Sampling of peripheral blood happened at initial diagnosis, prior to any treatment.

Broader study findings: Ophthalmopathy was told apart from stable hyperthyroidism by a 13 V-J model.

The TCR comes from a woman aged 30 to 39 with Graves' hyperthyroidism. The rearrangement uses TRBV27 and TRBJ1-5; D is possibly TRBD1 (5 bases). Sequencing used blood. The CDR3 DNA is TGTGCCAGCAGTTCGGGGGGTCAGCCCCAGCATTTT. The encoded protein is CASSSGGQPQHF.